Described below is a single T cell receptor beta chain sequence and its context. As yet, its antigen is unknown. This sample stems from a study of CD8+ T cells in alopecia areata. Study summary: Tofacitinib administration persisted for 6 to 18 months, succeeded by 6 months off drug.

Study results and caveats: Scalp clonality and expanded CD8+ clones among the top 100 were significantly decreased by tofacitinib.

Regarding treatment: oral pan-JAK inhibitor, 5-10 mg twice daily. PBMCs provided sorted CD4+ and CD8+ T cells. The V gene's germline CDR1 is SGHTA and CDR2 FQGTGA. The CDR3 loop spans 15 amino acids. Trimming removed 6 bases from V and 5 bases from J; junction bases left unmatched: 10. The authors extracted RNA and reverse transcribed it into cDNA as the sequencing template. Using immunoSEQ multiplex PCR, the repertoire was profiled, and TCRdb retains in-frame clones only, with some absent. The table shows 110,000 to 150,000 clones, with about 51% occurring only once. This TCR derives from a human donor with alopecia areata. The gene calls are TRBV7-3 and TRBJ2-5, with 9 bases that match TRBD1. The source was CD8+ T cells sorted from blood, collected at week 4, from a patient treated with tofacitinib. The CDR3 DNA follows: TGTGCCAGCAGGGGCGGGGACAGGGAAGGGGAGACCCAGTACTTC. This sequence encodes CASRGGDREGETQYF.